Listed below are T cell receptor beta chains from one sample, sequenced in a study of OX40 agonist ivuxolimab in advanced cancers. TCRdb's copy holds only in-frame clones and misses some; the assay was immunoSEQ multiplex PCR. The data hold about 18,000 clones, with roughly 80% observed a single time. This sample comprised CD4+ or CD8+ T cells sorted from blood, obtained in a trial of the OX40 agonist ivuxolimab. These TCRs come from an adult with an advanced solid tumor such as melanoma, head and neck, liver or kidney cancer. The CDR3 runs from the conserved cysteine through the conserved F or W. The order of the fields is J gene, clone size, V gene, D gene, CDR3 DNA, CDR3 protein. A D gene is named only where the DNA matches it firmly. Expanded clones are given a class, and other clones once, few, many or no size at all.

j_gene: TRBJ2-7
abundance: NA
v_gene: TRBV7-2
d_gene: NA
CDR3nt: TGTGCCAGCAGCCAGGGGTCAGGGCTTACCTACGAGCAGTACTTC
CDR3aa: CASSQGSGLTYEQYF

j_gene: TRBJ2-1
abundance: NA
v_gene: TRBV6-5
d_gene: NA
CDR3nt: TGTGCCAGCAGTAGTGACAGGTCGAGGGAGCAGTTCTTC
CDR3aa: CASSSDRSREQFF

j_gene: TRBJ2-1
abundance: few
v_gene: TRBV11-2
d_gene: NA
CDR3nt: TGTGCCAGCAGCTTAAGACTAAATCTGGGAGGAGCTTACAATGAGCAGTTCTTC
CDR3aa: CASSLRLNLGGAYNEQFF

j_gene: TRBJ2-4
abundance: NA
v_gene: TRBV7-9
d_gene: NA
CDR3nt: TGTGCCAGCAGCAACGAAAGGCTAGCCAAAAACATTCAGTACTTC
CDR3aa: CASSNERLAKNIQYF

j_gene: TRBJ1-6
abundance: NA
v_gene: TRBV30
d_gene: NA
CDR3nt: TGTGCCTGGAGTCAGGGGAGAGGATCACCCCTCCACTTT
CDR3aa: CAWSQGRGSPLHF

j_gene: TRBJ1-2
abundance: NA
v_gene: TRBV27
d_gene: TRBD1
CDR3nt: TGTGCCAGCGGGATGGATTACAGGGGTTCTCTCTATGGCTACACCTTC
CDR3aa: CASGMDYRGSLYGYTF

j_gene: TRBJ1-5
abundance: few
v_gene: TRBV20-1
d_gene: NA
CDR3nt: TGCAGTGCTAGAGATAAGCGGGCCCAGCATTTT
CDR3aa: CSARDKRAQHF

j_gene: TRBJ2-1
abundance: NA
v_gene: TRBV2
d_gene: NA
CDR3nt: TGTGCCAGTACCTCTTACAATGAGCAGTTCTTC
CDR3aa: CASTSYNEQFF

j_gene: TRBJ2-3
abundance: few
v_gene: TRBV9
d_gene: NA
CDR3nt: TGTGCCAGCAGCGTAGCGGGCAGGGGTAGCGATACGCAGTATTTT
CDR3aa: CASSVAGRGSDTQYF

j_gene: TRBJ2-1
abundance: NA
v_gene: TRBV6-6
d_gene: NA
CDR3nt: TGTGCCAGCAGTCCCAGTCCCGATGAGCAGTTCTTC
CDR3aa: CASSPSPDEQFF

j_gene: TRBJ2-4
abundance: few
v_gene: TRBV5-6
d_gene: NA
CDR3nt: TGTGCCAGCAGCTTCCCTGGGGGAGACATTCAGTACTTC
CDR3aa: CASSFPGGDIQYF

j_gene: TRBJ1-2
abundance: NA
v_gene: TRBV5-6
d_gene: TRBD1
CDR3nt: TGTGCCAGCAGCCCGAGACAGGGCGGTGGCTATGGCTACACCTTC
CDR3aa: CASSPRQGGGYGYTF

j_gene: TRBJ1-3
abundance: NA
v_gene: TRBV21-1
d_gene: NA
CDR3nt: TGTGCCAGCAGCAAAGCGCCAGGTGGTGGAAACACCATATATTTT
CDR3aa: CASSKAPGGGNTIYF

j_gene: TRBJ2-1
abundance: NA
v_gene: TRBV7-9
d_gene: TRBD2
CDR3nt: TGTGCCAGCAGCTTAAGTAGCGGGGGGTACAATGAGCAGTTCTTC
CDR3aa: CASSLSSGGYNEQFF

j_gene: TRBJ2-2
abundance: NA
v_gene: TRBV7-6
d_gene: NA
CDR3nt: TGTGCCAGCAGCTTATCACGCGCAAACACCGGGGAGCTGTTTTTT
CDR3aa: CASSLSRANTGELFF